Shown below are 9 T cell receptor beta chains from a single sample sequenced in a study of siplizumab effects on memory and regulatory T cells. Profiled with immunoSEQ multiplex PCR; TCRdb holds only in-frame clones, not every one. In the table there are approximately 13,000 clones, about two fifths of which are singletons. It was at 37°C and for 5 to 7 days that the mixed lymphocyte reaction cells were cocultured. These receptors' antigens are unknown. The sequenced sample was CFSE-low (dividing) CD8+ T cells sorted from an allogeneic mixed lymphocyte reaction. The receptors were sampled from a human donor in good health; the cells came from an allogeneic mixed lymphocyte reaction.

There are many counts of this clone. The gene calls are TRBV27 and TRBJ1-3; D is perhaps TRBD1 (5 bases). CDR1 and CDR2 (germline): MNHEY, SMNVEV (reference sequence). The CDR3 has 17 residues. Between the trimmed V and J ends, which lost 4 bases and 4 bases, there was a span of 20 bases. CDR3: CASSSLTPRGVGNTIYF. The CDR3 nucleotides read TGTGCCAGCAGTTCCCTGACTCCGCGGGGGGTAGGAAACACCATATATTTT.

This rearrangement joins TRBV27 to TRBJ2-7, with D possibly called TRBD1 or TRBD2 (5 bases each). V was cut by 2 bases and J by 3 bases, with 8 bases left in between. This CDR3 is built from 13 residues. Germline values: CDR1 MNHEY, CDR2 SMNVEV (reference sequence). CDR3 amino acids: CASSLGTLYEQYF. CDR3 in DNA: TGTGCCAGCAGTTTAGGGACGCTCTACGAGCAGTACTTC.

This clone has a handful of counts. The V and J genes are TRBV7-8 and TRBJ2-7; 7 bases line up with TRBD1. Germline CDR1 reads SGHVS; CDR2 reads FQNEAQ. The CDR3 loop spans 13 amino acids. V was clipped by 5 bases and J by 1 base; unmatched bases: 2. The CDR3 DNA sequence: TGTGCCAGCAGCCACAGGGGTTCCTACGAGCAGTACTTC. The encoded protein is CASSHRGSYEQYF.

In this sample, this clone turned up a few times. CDR3 loop: CASSMGTLSAEQYF. In DNA form, the CDR3 reads TGTGCCAGTAGTATGGGGACCCTCTCCGCCGAGCAGTACTTC. The genes are TRBV19 and TRBJ2-7; D is tentatively TRBD1 or TRBD2 (5 bases each). The CDR3 totals 14 residues. V lost 3 bases, J lost 6 bases, and 15 bases lay in between. CDR1 and CDR2 from the germline V gene are LNHDA and SQIVND (reference sequence).

This clone was counted ten times or more. V usage is TRBV7-9 and J usage is TRBJ1-2, with TRBD1 identical over 8 bases. The CDR3 runs 17 residues. Per germline, CDR1 SEHNR and CDR2 FQNEAQ (reference sequence). Trimming at V came to 5 bases and at J to 1 base, leaving 12 bases not matched to a gene. The CDR3 is CASSPPLDRGDNYGYTF. The DNA for the CDR3 is TGTGCCAGCAGCCCCCCACTCGACAGGGGCGATAACTATGGCTACACCTTC.

The table lists this clone with a few counts. The rearrangement uses TRBV9 and TRBJ2-7, with 10 bases lining up with TRBD1. The CDR3 runs 15 residues. CDR1 is SGDLS, CDR2 YYNGEE, per germline. The V segment lost 0 bases and the J segment 3 bases; nucleotides outside the gene matches: 3. CDR3 nucleotides: TGTGCCAGCAGCGTAGGTGGGACAGGGGTCTACGAGCAGTACTTC. Protein: CASSVGGTGVYEQYF.

This chain uses TRBV11-2 with TRBJ1-2; possibly TRBD1 for D (6 bases). The germline V and J ends were trimmed by 0 bases and 4 bases, with 15 bases remaining between them. CDR1 and CDR2 from the germline V gene are SGHAT and FQNNGV. The CDR3 length is 16 residues. The CDR3 loop is CASSLEPQGRGYGYTF. DNA for the CDR3: TGTGCCAGCAGCTTAGAGCCACAGGGTCGCGGCTATGGCTACACCTTC.

V and J are TRBV13 and TRBJ2-1; D is unclear. Germline CDR1 and CDR2: PRHDT and FYEKMQ (reference sequence). CDR3 length: 15 residues. V was trimmed by 2 bases and J by 4 bases, leaving 12 bases between them. DNA for the CDR3: TGTGCCAGCAGCTTATCCTCACACCTTTACAATGAGCAGTTCTTC. It is translated as CASSLSSHLYNEQFF.

The chain links TRBV7-2 to TRBJ1-1; D is perhaps TRBD1 (5 bases). Trimming removed 3 bases from V and 1 base from J, with 9 bases in between. The germline gives CDR1 SGHTA, CDR2 FQGNSA. The CDR3 loop spans 14 amino acids. CDR3 protein: CASSLGPTNTEAFF. The CDR3 DNA reads as TGTGCCAGCAGCTTGGGACCGACGAACACTGAAGCTTTCTTT.